The text below deals with one T cell receptor (beta chain). Its specificity is unknown. This specimen includes other DNA sequences encoding the same CDR3. This entry comes from a study of shared clonotypes between healthy human individuals. General study points: When naive CD4 clonotypes were compared across a handful of donors, around 4.6% were shared.

The run depth of the assay was deep. Clones were sequenced by immunoSEQ multiplex PCR, and TCRdb holds only the in-frame ones, with some missing. The data hold a few million clones, with 85% to 95% observed a single time. The germline V and J ends were trimmed by 3 bases and 1 base, with 1 base remaining between them. The CDR3 length is 12 residues. The germline V gene encodes CDR1 MDHEN and CDR2 SYDVKM. This sequence joins TRBV28 and TRBJ1-3; D remains ambiguous. This clonotype was sampled from a young man in good health. Some clones in this sample may be carry-over from other donors' samples. Sequencing was done on a sample of naive CD4+ T cells from PBMCs. Subset described: CD45RA+ positively selected. The CDR3 loop is CASSLSGNTIYF. CDR3 nucleotides: TGTGCCAGCAGTTTGTCTGGAAACACCATATATTTT.